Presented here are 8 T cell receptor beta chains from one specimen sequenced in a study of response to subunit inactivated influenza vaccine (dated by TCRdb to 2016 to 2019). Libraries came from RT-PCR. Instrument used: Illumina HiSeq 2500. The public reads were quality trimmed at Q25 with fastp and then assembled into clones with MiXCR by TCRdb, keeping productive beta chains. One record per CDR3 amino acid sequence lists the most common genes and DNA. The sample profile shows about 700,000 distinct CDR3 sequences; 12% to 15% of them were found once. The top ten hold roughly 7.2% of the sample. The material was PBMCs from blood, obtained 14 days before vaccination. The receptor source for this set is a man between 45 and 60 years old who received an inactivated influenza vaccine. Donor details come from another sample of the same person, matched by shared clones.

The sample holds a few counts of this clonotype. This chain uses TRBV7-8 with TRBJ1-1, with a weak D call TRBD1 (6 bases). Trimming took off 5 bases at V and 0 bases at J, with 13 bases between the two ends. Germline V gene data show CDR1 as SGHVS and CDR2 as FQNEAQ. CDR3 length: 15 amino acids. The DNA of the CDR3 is TGTGCCAGCAGCAACCGGGACACAGTGAACACTGAAGCTTTCTTT. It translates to CASSNRDTVNTEAFF.

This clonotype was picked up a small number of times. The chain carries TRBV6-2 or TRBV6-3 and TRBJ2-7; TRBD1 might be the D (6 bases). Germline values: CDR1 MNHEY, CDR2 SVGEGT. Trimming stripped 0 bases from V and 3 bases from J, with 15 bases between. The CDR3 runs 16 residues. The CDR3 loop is CASSYSRSGAYYEQYF. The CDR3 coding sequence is TGTGCCAGCAGTTACTCGAGGTCAGGGGCCTACTACGAGCAGTACTTC.

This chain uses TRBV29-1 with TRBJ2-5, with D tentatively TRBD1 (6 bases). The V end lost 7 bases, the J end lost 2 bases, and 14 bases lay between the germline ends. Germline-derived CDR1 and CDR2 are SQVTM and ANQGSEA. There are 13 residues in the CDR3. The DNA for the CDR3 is TGCAGCGCATCTACCACAGGGCAAGAGACCCAGTACTTC. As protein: CSASTTGQETQYF.

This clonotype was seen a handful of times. CDR3 residues: CASSLRDLPYNEQFF. The CDR3 coding sequence is TGTGCCAGCAGCCTTCGAGACCTACCCTACAATGAGCAGTTCTTC. The rearrangement joins TRBV3-1 to TRBJ2-1; D ambiguous. V lost 4 bases and J lost 2, with 12 bases in between. Germline CDR1 reads LGHDT; CDR2 reads YNNKEL (reference sequence). The CDR3 contains 15 residues.

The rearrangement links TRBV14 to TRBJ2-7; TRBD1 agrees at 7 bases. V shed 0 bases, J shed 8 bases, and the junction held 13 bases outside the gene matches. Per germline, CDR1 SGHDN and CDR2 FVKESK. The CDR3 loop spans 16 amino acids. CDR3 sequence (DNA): TGTGCCAGCAGCCAAGACCGAAACTCAAGGGGACAGAAGCAGTACTTC. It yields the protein CASSQDRNSRGQKQYF.

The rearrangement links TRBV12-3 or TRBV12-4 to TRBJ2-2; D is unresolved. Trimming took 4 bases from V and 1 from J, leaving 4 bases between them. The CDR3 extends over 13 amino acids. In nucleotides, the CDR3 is TGTGCCAGCAGTTACGAGAACACCGGGGAGCTGTTTTTT. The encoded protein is CASSYENTGELFF.

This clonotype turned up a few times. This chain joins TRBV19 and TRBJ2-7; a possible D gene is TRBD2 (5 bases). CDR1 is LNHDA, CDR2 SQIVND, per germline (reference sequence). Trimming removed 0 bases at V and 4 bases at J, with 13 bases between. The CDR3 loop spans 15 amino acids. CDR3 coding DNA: TGTGCCAGTAGTATAGAGCCTTCGGGGTTGTACGAGCAGTACTTC. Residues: CASSIEPSGLYEQYF.

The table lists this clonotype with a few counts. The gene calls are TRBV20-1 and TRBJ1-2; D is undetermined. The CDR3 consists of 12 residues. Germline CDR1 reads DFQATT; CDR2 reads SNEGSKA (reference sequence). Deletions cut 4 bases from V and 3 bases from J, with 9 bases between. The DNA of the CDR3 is TGCAGTGCTATCACCGGCGACTATGGCTACACCTTC. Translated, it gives CSAITGDYGYTF.